The T cell receptor (beta chain) under discussion was sequenced for a study of blood T cell repertoires in COVID-19. Methods used by the authors: Using reference gene primer amplification, nucleated cell counts were estimated. Assay used: immunoSEQ multiplex PCR; TCRdb lists only in-frame clones, some missing. V and J calls plus clone size are reproduced from that table; the DNA served to infer D and trimming. The sample includes fewer than 45,000 clones, about nine tenths of them seen just once. This clone was recorded once. CDR1 is MGHDK and CDR2 is SYGVNS in the germline V gene. CDR3 length: 16 residues. V lost 6 bases, J lost 1 base, and 16 bases lay in between.

The chain carries TRBV25-1 and TRBJ1-3, with D possibly TRBD1 on 5 matching bases. The material sequenced was peripheral blood. This TCR was sampled from a woman aged 25 to 39 in a cohort sampled during active COVID-19. CDR3 protein: CASSQGIALSGNTIYF. The CDR3 DNA reads as TGTGCCAGCAGCCAGGGTATAGCTCTGTCTGGAAACACCATATATTTT.